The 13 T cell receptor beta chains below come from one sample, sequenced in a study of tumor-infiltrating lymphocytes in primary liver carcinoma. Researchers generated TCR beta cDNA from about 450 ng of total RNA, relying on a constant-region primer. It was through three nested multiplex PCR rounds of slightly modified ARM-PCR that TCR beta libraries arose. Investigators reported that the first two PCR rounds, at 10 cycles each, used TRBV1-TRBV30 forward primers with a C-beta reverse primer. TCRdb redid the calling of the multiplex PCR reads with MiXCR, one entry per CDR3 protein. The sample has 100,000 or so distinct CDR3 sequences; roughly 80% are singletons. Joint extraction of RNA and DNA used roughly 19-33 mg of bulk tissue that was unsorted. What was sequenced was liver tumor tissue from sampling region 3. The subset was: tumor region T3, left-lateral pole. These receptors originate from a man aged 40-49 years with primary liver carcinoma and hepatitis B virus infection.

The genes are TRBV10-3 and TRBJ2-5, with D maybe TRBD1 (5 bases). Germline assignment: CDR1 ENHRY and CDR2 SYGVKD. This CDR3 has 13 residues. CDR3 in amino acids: CVARHRTMETQYF. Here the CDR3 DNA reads TGTGTCGCCCGACACAGGACAATGGAGACCCAGTACTTC.

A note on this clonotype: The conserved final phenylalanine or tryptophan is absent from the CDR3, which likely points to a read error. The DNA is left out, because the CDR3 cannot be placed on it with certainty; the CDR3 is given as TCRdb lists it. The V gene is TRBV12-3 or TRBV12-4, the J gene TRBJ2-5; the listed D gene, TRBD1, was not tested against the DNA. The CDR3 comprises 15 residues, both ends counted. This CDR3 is CASSPWTGVEETRYI.

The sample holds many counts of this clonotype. The CDR3 region is CASSRRGRNEKLFF. The CDR3 DNA is TGCGCCAGCAGCCGCCGAGGGAGGAATGAAAAACTGTTTTTT. This rearrangement joins TRBV5-1 to TRBJ1-4, with D uncertain. The germline V and J ends were trimmed by 4 bases and 5 bases, with 12 bases remaining between them. The CDR3 runs to 14 residues. Germline V gene lookup returns CDR1 SGHRS and CDR2 YFSETQ.

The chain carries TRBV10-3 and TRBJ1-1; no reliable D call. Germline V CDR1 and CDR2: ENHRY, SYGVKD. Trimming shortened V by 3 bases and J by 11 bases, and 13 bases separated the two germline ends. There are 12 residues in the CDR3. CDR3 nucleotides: TGTGCCATCAGTGACCCGTCCACCGATGCTTTCTTT. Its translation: CAISDPSTDAFF.

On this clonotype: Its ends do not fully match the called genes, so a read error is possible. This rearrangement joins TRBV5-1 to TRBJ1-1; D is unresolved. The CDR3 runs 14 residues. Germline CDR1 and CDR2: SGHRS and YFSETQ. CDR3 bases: TGCGCCAGCAGCTTTAGAGTTTCCAGGACTGAAGCTTCCTTT. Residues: CASSFRVSRTEASF.

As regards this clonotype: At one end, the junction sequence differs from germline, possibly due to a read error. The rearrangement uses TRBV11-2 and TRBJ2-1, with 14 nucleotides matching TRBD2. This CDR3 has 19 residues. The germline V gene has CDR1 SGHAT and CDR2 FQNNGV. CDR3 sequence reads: CASNLQWVPGTSGSHEQFF. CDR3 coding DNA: TGTGCTAGCAACCTCCAATGGGTGCCTGGGACTAGCGGGAGTCATGAGCAGTTCTTC.

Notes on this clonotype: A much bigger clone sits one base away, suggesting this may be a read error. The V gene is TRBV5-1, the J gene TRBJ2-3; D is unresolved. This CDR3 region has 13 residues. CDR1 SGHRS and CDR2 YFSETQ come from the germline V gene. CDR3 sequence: CANSSPGPDTQYF. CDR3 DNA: TGCGCCAACAGCTCCCCGGGTCCAGATACGCAGTATTTT.

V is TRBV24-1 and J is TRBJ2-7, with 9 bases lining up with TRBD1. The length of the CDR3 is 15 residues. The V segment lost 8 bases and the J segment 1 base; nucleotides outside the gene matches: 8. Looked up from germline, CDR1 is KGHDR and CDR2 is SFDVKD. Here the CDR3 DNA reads TGTGCCACCACGTGGCCAGGACAGGGGTCCTACGAGCAGTACTTC. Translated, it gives CATTWPGQGSYEQYF.

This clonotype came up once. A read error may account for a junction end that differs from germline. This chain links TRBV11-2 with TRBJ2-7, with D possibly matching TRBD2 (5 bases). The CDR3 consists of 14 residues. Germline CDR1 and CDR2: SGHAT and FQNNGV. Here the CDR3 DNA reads TGTGCCATCAGCTCTAGCAGGAACTCCTACAAGCAGTACTTC. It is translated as CAISSSRNSYKQYF. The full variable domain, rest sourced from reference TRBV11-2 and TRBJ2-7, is EAGVAQSPRYKIIEKRQSVAFWCNPISGHATLYWYQQILGQGPKLLIQFQNNGVVDDSQLPKDRFSAERLKGVDSTLKIQPAKLEDSAVYLCAISSSRNSYKQYFGPGTRLTVT.

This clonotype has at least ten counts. Written as DNA, the CDR3 is TGTGCCAGCAGCCTAGGGTGGGGGGCTGGCAATCAGCCCCAGCATTTT. It encodes CASSLGWGAGNQPQHF. The chain joins TRBV28 to TRBJ1-5; a possible D gene is TRBD1 (6 bases). This CDR3 is built from 16 residues. Between the trimmed V and J ends, which lost 6 bases and 2 bases, there was a span of 17 bases. Germline V gene lookup returns CDR1 MDHEN and CDR2 SYDVKM.

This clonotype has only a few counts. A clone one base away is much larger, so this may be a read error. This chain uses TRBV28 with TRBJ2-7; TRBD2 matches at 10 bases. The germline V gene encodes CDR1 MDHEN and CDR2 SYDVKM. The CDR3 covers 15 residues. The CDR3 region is CASTLRGSGRYEQYF. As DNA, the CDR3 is TGTGCCAGCACTTTAAGAGGTAGCGGGAGGTACGAGCAGTACTTC.

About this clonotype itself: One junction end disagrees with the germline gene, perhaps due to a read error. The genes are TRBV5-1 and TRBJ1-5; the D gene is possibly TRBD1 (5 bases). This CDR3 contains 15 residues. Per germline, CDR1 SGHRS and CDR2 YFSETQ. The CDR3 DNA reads TGCGCCAGCAGCTTGGGGGGGACTAGCAGTCAGCCCCAACATTTT. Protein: CASSLGGTSSQPQHF.

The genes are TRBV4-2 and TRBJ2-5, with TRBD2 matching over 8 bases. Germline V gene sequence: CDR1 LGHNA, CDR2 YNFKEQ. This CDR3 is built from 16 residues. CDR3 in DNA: TGTGCTTGCAGCCAAGCGTCTAGCGGGTTTCAAGAGACCCAGTACTTC. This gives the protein CACSQASSGFQETQYF.